This TCR beta chain was profiled in a study of T cells after yellow fever vaccination. Overall study: SMART-Seq v4 Ultra Low Input prepared libraries from low-cell fractions. Study-level results: A large majority of primary-vaccination clones showed up again after the booster (96% CD4, around 90% CD8). The secondary T-cell response peaked on day 5, not day 15, but was weaker.

This clonotype was picked up a small number of times. Its target is not known. One end of the junction fails to match germline, which may point to a read error. TCRdb re-called the 5' RACE reads with MiXCR, one entry per CDR3 protein. Altogether 550,000 or so distinct CDR3 sequences are present, roughly 21% being singletons, with the ten largest covering 13% to 15%. Germline values: CDR1 SSHAT, CDR2 FNYEAQ (reference sequence). This CDR3 is built from 14 residues. The source was PBMCs, collected 15 days after the yellow fever booster vaccination. The origin of this receptor is a man in his thirties or forties who received the YFV17D yellow fever vaccine. The chain combines TRBV7-7 with TRBJ2-2; no clear D gene. CDR3 nucleotide sequence: TGTGCTAGCAGCAATGCCGCCGGCACCGGGGAGCTGTTTTTT. The encoded protein is CASSNAAGTGELFF.